This TCR beta chain emerged from a study of beta chain features in type 1 diabetes. Regarding the study as a whole: Shorter TCRB CDR3s, moderately but significantly so, marked every one of the four CD4+ subsets in Type 1 diabetes patients. Comparison showed that naive, central memory and Treg TCRB repertoires appeared more similar among patients than among healthy donors. A PCR bias possibly favoring shorter templates would apply equally to patients and controls.

Averaging approximately 110 mL, one heparinised blood draw came from each individual donor. Staining for CD45RO/CCR7/CD25/CD127/CD95/CD27 allowed sorting of CD4+ naive, central memory, regulatory and stem cell-like memory cells. CDR1 and CDR2 (germline): SQVTM, ANQGSEA. This CDR3 has 12 amino acids. The germline V and J ends were trimmed by 6 bases and 1 base, with 10 bases remaining between them. The sample holds a few counts of this clone. Its antigen is unknown. Every isolated RNA sample was fully reverse transcribed, so sequencing captured expressed TCRB transcripts. Assay: immunoSEQ multiplex PCR; the TCRdb copy retains only in-frame clones and omits some. The sample comprises a few hundred thousand clones, about 15% of which are singletons, and roughly 0.02% rests with the top ten.

The clonotype comes from a man aged 30 to 39 with type 1 diabetes. Sequencing was performed on naive CD4+ T cells from blood. The genes are TRBV29-1 and TRBJ2-7; possibly TRBD2 for D (6 bases). CDR3 DNA sequence: TGCAGCGTGAGGGAGGAATCCTACGAGCAGTACTTC. Amino acids: CSVREESYEQYF.